This note documents a single T cell receptor (beta chain) sequence. V lost 5 bases and J 4 bases, leaving 14 bases between the germline ends. Germline V lookup: CDR1 MGHRA, CDR2 YSYEKL. This CDR3 comprises 14 residues. Clones were read by immunoSEQ multiplex PCR, and TCRdb kept only the in-frame ones, dropping some. The sample has a few thousand clones; roughly three quarters are singletons. The sample comes from a study of high-grade serous ovarian cancer treatment subgroups. Tumor tissue was taken before any definitive surgery or chemotherapy was given. The chain uses TRBV4-1 and TRBJ1-2, with TRBD1 as a possible D gene (6 bases). Specimen: tumor tissue. This TCR came from a human donor with high-grade serous ovarian cancer. The DNA of the CDR3 is TGCGCCAGCAGCGCGACAGGCCACAGCTATGGCTACACCTTC. Translation: CASSATGHSYGYTF.